A single sample is the source of the 27 T cell receptor beta chains below, sequenced in a study of OX40 agonist ivuxolimab in advanced cancers. Sequenced by immunoSEQ multiplex PCR; TCRdb stores in-frame clones only, minus some. Of some 25,000 clones detected, more than 75% appear once; the ten largest clones hold more than 1.2%. This sample comprised CD4+ or CD8+ T cells sorted from blood, obtained in a trial of the OX40 agonist ivuxolimab. Receptor source: an adult with an advanced solid tumor such as melanoma, head and neck, liver or kidney cancer.

The genes are TRBV19 and TRBJ1-5; the match to TRBD1 covers 11 bases. V lost 4 bases and J lost 0; bases outside the gene matches: 5. Germline assignment: CDR1 LNHDA and CDR2 SQIVND (reference sequence). This CDR3 has 17 amino acids. The CDR3 DNA is TGTGCCAGTAGTACAGGACAGGGGGCCCCTAGCAATCAGCCCCAGCATTTT. Translating it yields CASSTGQGAPSNQPQHF.

This clone qualifies as medium-sized (0.01 to 0.1%). The V call is TRBV4-1, the J call TRBJ2-6, with D hard to call. The CDR3 length is 16 residues. Germline CDR1 MGHRA, CDR2 YSYEKL. V gave up 3 bases and J gave up 0 bases, with 9 bases separating them. CDR3 sequence (DNA): TGCGCCAGCAGCCATGGACGGACCTCTGGGGCCAACGTCCTGACTTTC. Amino acids: CASSHGRTSGANVLTF.

The chain recombines TRBV9 with TRBJ2-5; D is possibly TRBD1 (6 bases). This CDR3 contains 13 residues. V gave up 3 bases and J gave up 2 bases, with 8 bases separating them. Germline values: CDR1 SGDLS, CDR2 YYNGEE. The CDR3 DNA sequence: TGTGCCAGCAGCGCGGGACAACAAGAGACCCAGTACTTC. Translated, it gives CASSAGQQETQYF.

The V gene is TRBV4-1, the J gene TRBJ1-2; D is undetermined. This CDR3 comprises 14 residues. V was cut by 0 bases and J by 4 bases, with 9 bases left in between. Per the germline V gene, CDR1 is MGHRA and CDR2 is YSYEKL. The DNA of the CDR3 is TGCGCCAGCAGCCAAGATGACCTGTCCTATGGCTACACCTTC. Translating it yields CASSQDDLSYGYTF.

V usage is TRBV7-9 and J usage is TRBJ1-2; no reliable D call. This CDR3 has 14 amino acids. The germline gives CDR1 SEHNR, CDR2 FQNEAQ (reference sequence). The V and J ends lost 1 base and 7 bases respectively, with 13 bases between them. The CDR3 sequence is CASSLEGSAFGYTF. DNA of the CDR3: TGTGCCAGCAGCTTAGAGGGCAGTGCCTTTGGCTACACCTTC.

V is TRBV4-2 and J is TRBJ2-3; D is perhaps TRBD2 (6 bases). V was cut by 1 base and J by 5 bases, with 22 bases left in between. This CDR3 is built from 18 residues. The germline gives CDR1 LGHNA, CDR2 YNFKEQ. CDR3 residues: CASSQGVLVGGTGDTQYF. CDR3 DNA: TGTGCCAGCAGCCAAGGTGTCCTGGTGGGAGGAACAGGAGATACGCAGTATTTT.

This sequence joins TRBV29-1 and TRBJ2-7, with D unclear. Trimming pared 4 bases from V and 2 bases from J, leaving 6 bases between. This CDR3 has 11 residues. Looked up from germline, CDR1 is SQVTM and CDR2 is ANQGSEA. The CDR3 DNA reads TGCAGCGTTGCGGGCGCCTACGAGCAGTACTTC. As protein: CSVAGAYEQYF.

The rearrangement uses TRBV9 and TRBJ2-3, with D possibly called TRBD1 or TRBD2 (6 bases each). Germline V gene lookup returns CDR1 SGDLS and CDR2 YYNGEE. The V end lost 0 bases, the J end lost 4 bases, and 15 bases lay between the germline ends. The CDR3 extends over 16 amino acids. The CDR3 sequence: CASSVVGGPPADTQYF. The CDR3 DNA is TGTGCCAGCAGCGTAGTAGGGGGGCCTCCGGCAGATACGCAGTATTTT.

This clone was recorded a few times. The gene calls are TRBV9 and TRBJ1-6; the D is unclear. This CDR3 region has 13 residues. Germline loops: CDR1 SGDLS, CDR2 YYNGEE. Trimming removed 3 bases at V and 7 bases at J, with 8 bases between. The CDR3 reads CASSATGNSPLHF. CDR3 nucleotide sequence: TGTGCCAGCAGCGCGACCGGGAATTCACCCCTCCACTTT.

V and J are TRBV7-2 and TRBJ1-6; weak D call: TRBD1 (5 bases). V lost 6 bases and J 8 bases, leaving 11 bases between the germline ends. CDR3 length: 13 amino acids. Per germline, CDR1 SGHTA and CDR2 FQGNSA. The CDR3 spells CASSQEGYSPLHF. The CDR3 nucleotides are TGTGCCAGCAGTCAAGAGGGGTATTCACCCCTCCACTTT.

The chain has TRBV19 and TRBJ2-1; TRBD1 matches 7 bases. Trimming at V came to 5 bases and at J to 7 bases, leaving 2 bases not matched to a gene. Per the germline V gene, CDR1 is LNHDA and CDR2 is SQIVND (reference sequence). The CDR3 extends over 12 amino acids. The CDR3 reads CASSYRGNEQFF. In DNA form, the CDR3 reads TGTGCCAGTAGTTACAGGGGTAATGAGCAGTTCTTC. Full variable domain (rest looked up from reference TRBV19 and TRBJ2-1): DGGITQSPKYLFRKEGQNVTLSCEQNLNHDAMYWYRQDPGQGLRLIYYSQIVNDFQKGDIAEGYSVSREKKESFPLTVTSAQKNPTAFYLCASSYRGNEQFFGPGTRLTVL.

The rearrangement uses TRBV15 and TRBJ1-1; D possibly corresponds to TRBD1 (5 bases). V lost 5 bases and J 5 bases, leaving 18 bases between the germline ends. CDR1 is LNHNV and CDR2 is YYDKDF in the germline V gene (reference sequence). The CDR3 spans 15 residues. This chain's CDR3 is CATSGPDRGRTEAFF. CDR3 bases: TGTGCCACCAGCGGACCCGACAGAGGAAGAACTGAAGCTTTCTTT.

The V call is TRBV11-2, the J call TRBJ1-1, with TRBD1 as a possible D gene (6 bases). Germline V lookup: CDR1 SGHAT, CDR2 FQNNGV. V was clipped by 1 base and J by 5 bases, with 20 bases between them. This CDR3 has 17 residues. CDR3 residues: CASSLGGGRTAGTEAFF. CDR3 nucleotide sequence: TGTGCCAGCAGCTTAGGGGGGGGGAGGACAGCGGGAACTGAAGCTTTCTTT.

The chain has TRBV5-6 and TRBJ2-2, with 8 bases fitting TRBD2. There are 16 residues in the CDR3. Germline V gene data show CDR1 as SGHDT and CDR2 as YYEEEE. V shed 4 bases and J 4 bases; nucleotides not matched to a gene: 9. As DNA, the CDR3 is TGTGCCAGCAGCATACGTTGGACTAGCTCCACCGGGGAGCTGTTTTTT. The encoded protein is CASSIRWTSSTGELFF.

The V and J genes are TRBV11-2 and TRBJ1-2; 9 nucleotides line up with TRBD1. Germline CDR1 reads SGHAT; CDR2 reads FQNNGV. V lost 4 bases and J lost 2; bases outside the gene matches: 11. CDR3 length equals 17 residues. The CDR3 DNA is TGTGCCAGCAGCTCACTCCGGGACAGGGTAAAGAACTATGGCTACACCTTC. This gives the protein CASSSLRDRVKNYGYTF.

The chain recombines TRBV5-1 with TRBJ1-3, with D maybe TRBD1 (5 bases). The germline V gene has CDR1 SGHRS and CDR2 YFSETQ. The ends were cut back, 0 bases at V and 3 bases at J, with 25 bases in the middle. There are 20 residues in the CDR3. CDR3 amino acids: CASSLGPLDDRTEIGNTIYF. In nucleotides, the CDR3 is TGCGCCAGCAGCTTGGGTCCCCTCGACGACAGAACCGAGATTGGAAACACCATATATTTT.

V gene TRBV18 combines with J gene TRBJ2-3, with D possibly matching TRBD2 (5 bases). The CDR3 extends over 15 amino acids. Trimming shortened V by 5 bases and J by 0 bases, and 12 bases separated the two germline ends. Per germline, CDR1 KGHSH and CDR2 LQKENI. The CDR3 bases are TGTGCCAGCTCAGCTAGCCCCGGGAGCACAGATACGCAGTATTTT. Its protein product is CASSASPGSTDTQYF. The complete variable domain, with remaining parts taken from reference TRBV18 and TRBJ2-3, reads NAGVMQNPRHLVRRRGQEARLRCSPMKGHSHVYWYRQLPEEGLKFMVYLQKENIIDESGMPKERFSAEFPKEGPSILRIQQVVRGDSAAYFCASSASPGSTDTQYFGPGTRLTVL.

The CDR3 sequence is CASSPRTGSTDTQYF. In DNA form, the CDR3 reads TGTGCCAGCTCCCCCAGGACGGGGAGCACAGATACGCAGTATTTT. The chain couples TRBV18 to TRBJ2-3; D might be TRBD2 (5 bases). CDR1 is KGHSH and CDR2 is LQKENI in the germline V gene. The CDR3 runs to 15 residues. Trimming shortened V by 6 bases and J by 0 bases, and 13 bases separated the two germline ends.

The V and J genes are TRBV21-1 and TRBJ1-2; the DNA was not compared with TRBD1, the D call given in the table. TRBV21-1 is a documented pseudogene. The CDR3 extends over 15 amino acids. The CDR3 DNA is TGTGCCAGCAGCACGGACAGGACCTTTTACTATGGCTACACCTTC. It translates to CASSTDRTFYYGYTF.

This chain uses TRBV5-1 with TRBJ2-1; 11 bases map to TRBD2. This CDR3 is built from 16 residues. J was trimmed by 5 bases and V by 3 bases; bases with no gene match: 7. CDR1 SGHRS and CDR2 YFSETQ come from the germline V gene. CDR3 in DNA: TGCGCCAGCAGCTCCTGGACTAGCGGGCTAGACAATGAGCAGTTCTTC. This translates into CASSSWTSGLDNEQFF.

The V call is TRBV19, the J call TRBJ1-2; D not certain. V shed 2 bases and J shed 2 bases, with 6 bases lying between them. Germline V lookup: CDR1 LNHDA, CDR2 SQIVND (reference sequence). This CDR3 region has 13 residues. CDR3 coding DNA: TGTGCCAGTAGTATATCTAGGAACTATGGCTACACCTTC. Protein: CASSISRNYGYTF. The variable domain in full, completed from reference TRBV19 and TRBJ1-2, reads DGGITQSPKYLFRKEGQNVTLSCEQNLNHDAMYWYRQDPGQGLRLIYYSQIVNDFQKGDIAEGYSVSREKKESFPLTVTSAQKNPTAFYLCASSISRNYGYTFGSGTRLTVV.

The chain has TRBV15 and TRBJ2-4; 12 bases are shared with TRBD1. The CDR3 contains 21 residues. V lost 0 bases to trimming and J lost 0 bases; unmatched junction nucleotides: 12. Germline V gene data show CDR1 as LNHNV and CDR2 as YYDKDF (reference sequence). The CDR3 loop is CATSRDSRDRGRILAKNIQYF. The CDR3 DNA is TGTGCCACCAGCAGAGATAGTCGGGACAGGGGGCGTATATTAGCCAAAAACATTCAGTACTTC.

This clone was counted only a few times. This sequence joins TRBV6-6 and TRBJ1-6; no definite D call. This CDR3 is 12 amino acids long. V dropped 6 bases and J dropped 11 bases, with 11 bases sitting between them. Germline loops: CDR1 MNHNY, CDR2 SVGAGI (reference sequence). The CDR3 region has the DNA TGTGCCAGCAGCTCCCAGGACGCACCCCTCCACTTT. Its protein product is CASSSQDAPLHF.

The rearrangement links TRBV28 to TRBJ2-6; 7 nucleotides match TRBD1. Germline V gene data show CDR1 as MDHEN and CDR2 as SYDVKM. This CDR3 is built from 16 residues. V shed 4 bases and J 0 bases; nucleotides not matched to a gene: 3. The CDR3 region is CASSSQGYSGANVLTF. Written as DNA, the CDR3 is TGTGCCAGCAGTTCACAGGGGTACTCTGGGGCCAACGTCCTGACTTTC.

The rearrangement uses TRBV15 and TRBJ1-1; D gene unclear. The V end was cut by 0 bases, the J end by 0 bases, with 11 bases between. This CDR3 region has 16 residues. Germline loops: CDR1 LNHNV, CDR2 YYDKDF (reference sequence). CDR3 sequence: CATSRDGRGMNTEAFF. As DNA, the CDR3 is TGTGCCACCAGCAGAGATGGCAGAGGGATGAACACTGAAGCTTTCTTT.

J is TRBJ2-7 and V is TRBV19; D may be TRBD1 (5 bases). Germline V gene sequence: CDR1 LNHDA, CDR2 SQIVND (reference sequence). The CDR3 length is 12 residues. V shed 5 bases and J shed 7 bases, with 12 bases lying between them. In DNA form, the CDR3 reads TGTGCCAGTAGTCCCAGGGTGGGTGAGCAGTACTTC. The encoded protein is CASSPRVGEQYF.

This rearrangement joins TRBV18 to TRBJ2-5, with D maybe TRBD2 (5 bases). CDR1 is KGHSH and CDR2 is LQKENI in the germline V gene. CDR3 length: 14 residues. The V end was cut by 1 base, the J end by 0 bases, with 6 bases between. CDR3 sequence (DNA): TGTGCCAGCTCACCACGGAGGAACCAAGAGACCCAGTACTTC. It is translated as CASSPRRNQETQYF. The entire variable domain, with the rest obtained from reference TRBV18 and TRBJ2-5, is as follows: NAGVMQNPRHLVRRRGQEARLRCSPMKGHSHVYWYRQLPEEGLKFMVYLQKENIIDESGMPKERFSAEFPKEGPSILRIQQVVRGDSAAYFCASSPRRNQETQYFGPGTRLLVL.